Listed below are T cell receptor beta chains from one sample, sequenced in a study of T cells in localized non-small cell lung cancer. The data were produced by immunoSEQ multiplex PCR, yet TCRdb's version contains in-frame clones alone and is incomplete. The sample lists under 95,000 clones, about 84% occurring once. The sequencing used peripheral blood, collected before any cancer treatment. These receptors originate from a female donor older than 55 with stage I lung adenocarcinoma. The CDR3 runs from the conserved cysteine through the conserved F or W. Each record gives: J gene, D gene, V gene, clone size, CDR3 DNA, CDR3 protein. D genes are given only for firm matches. Clone sizes are given selectively: once, few, many, or a class where the clone is expanded.

TRBJ2-5,NA,TRBV6-6,NA,TGTGCCAGCACCAACTCGGGGCGCGGGGAGACCCAGTACTTC,CASTNSGRGETQYF
TRBJ1-1,TRBD1,TRBV9,NA,TGTGCCAGCAGCGCGGGACAGGCGAACACTGAAGCTTTCTTT,CASSAGQANTEAFF
TRBJ1-1,NA,TRBV5-1,NA,TGCGCCAGCAGATTAGAAGGGAACACTGAAGCTTTCTTT,CASRLEGNTEAFF
TRBJ2-2,NA,TRBV10-3,NA,TGTGCCATCAGTCCGTCTACCGGGGAGCTGTTTTTT,CAISPSTGELFF
TRBJ2-2,NA,TRBV27,NA,TGTGCCAGCAGTGTCACAACGAACACCGGGGAGCTGTTTTTT,CASSVTTNTGELFF
TRBJ2-3,TRBD1,TRBV6-1,few,TGTGCCAGCAGTGTCCTAACAGGGGGCCTCACAGATACGCAGTATTTT,CASSVLTGGLTDTQYF
TRBJ2-5,NA,TRBV7-9,NA,TGTGCCAGCAGCTTGGGACAAGTTCTAGAGACCCAGTACTTC,CASSLGQVLETQYF
TRBJ1-5,NA,TRBV21-1,few,TGTGCCAGCAGCCACCAGCATTTT,CASSHQHF
TRBJ2-7,NA,TRBV21-1,NA,NA,CASSKVAEGAGDSYEQYF
TRBJ1-3,TRBD1,TRBV9,NA,TGTGCCAGCAGCGTAGACCCTGGGACAGGGGATCGCTCTGGAAACACCATATATTTT,CASSVDPGTGDRSGNTIYF
TRBJ1-3,NA,TRBV6-6,NA,TGTGCCAGCAGTAAGCTCCCGAGCTCTGGAAACACCATATATTTT,CASSKLPSSGNTIYF
TRBJ2-5,NA,TRBV2,NA,TGTGCCAGCAGTGGGACTGTCCATAACTTC,CASSGTVHNF
TRBJ2-1,NA,TRBV21-1,NA,TGTGCCAGCAGCAGACTGGACAGGACGGGCGAGTTCTTCTTC,CASSRLDRTGEFFF
TRBJ1-4,NA,TRBV28,NA,TGTGCCAGCAGTTTAGGGGGAGGGTTAATGAAAAAGCTGTTTTTT,CASSLGGGLMKKLFF
TRBJ1-3,NA,TRBV6-6,NA,TGTGCCAGCAGTCTTGACACGGTTTTCTCTGGAAACACCATATATTTT,CASSLDTVFSGNTIYF
TRBJ2-5,TRBD2,TRBV7-9,NA,TGTGCCAGCAGCAAGATACTAGCGGGAGGGGTAGAGACCCAGTACTTC,CASSKILAGGVETQYF
TRBJ2-1,NA,TRBV5-1,NA,TGCGCCAGCAACGAGGGTGTGTCAAATGAGCAGTTCTTC,CASNEGVSNEQFF
TRBJ1-6,NA,TRBV25-1,once,TGTGCCAGCAGTCGGCTGAATTCACCCCTCCACTTT,CASSRLNSPLHF
TRBJ1-4,TRBD1,TRBV19,NA,TGTGCCAGTACCAACCGACAGGGTCGGAATGAAAAACTGTTTTTT,CASTNRQGRNEKLFF
TRBJ2-7,TRBD1,TRBV19,NA,TGTGCCAGTAGTTCGGGACAGACCCCTTACGAGCAGTACTTC,CASSSGQTPYEQYF
TRBJ1-2,TRBD1,TRBV5-1,NA,TGCGCCAGCAGCCGCTTAGGACAGGATGTACGCTTTGGTGGCTACACCTTC,CASSRLGQDVRFGGYTF
TRBJ1-1,NA,TRBV28,NA,TGTGCCTCGATAGTTACGGCAGCTATGAACACTGAAGCTTTCTTT,CASIVTAAMNTEAFF
TRBJ1-1,NA,TRBV5-1,NA,TGCGCCAGCAGCTCGCAACTAAGACAGACGATGAACACTGAAGCTTTCTTT,CASSSQLRQTMNTEAFF
TRBJ1-5,TRBD1,TRBV9,NA,TGTGCCAGCAGCGCCAGGGGGGGGGAGAATCAGCCCCAGCATTTT,CASSARGGENQPQHF
TRBJ1-1,NA,TRBV19,few,TGTGCCAGTAGCATGAGACAAATGCGGACTGAAGCTTTCTTT,CASSMRQMRTEAFF
TRBJ1-5,TRBD1,TRBV15,NA,TGTGCCACCAGCTTACGATCCCAGGGGGGCAATCAGCCCCAGCATTTT,CATSLRSQGGNQPQHF
TRBJ1-1,NA,TRBV5-6,NA,TGTGCCAGCAGCCCCTCTTACCTTATGAACACTGAAGCTTTCTTT,CASSPSYLMNTEAFF
TRBJ2-1,NA,TRBV5-4,NA,TGTGCCAGCAGCTTGGCCTTGGGTGGACGGGAGCAGTTCTTC,CASSLALGGREQFF
TRBJ1-2,TRBD1,TRBV5-1,NA,TGCGCCAGCAGCCAAGACAGGGCTTACGGCTACACCTTC,CASSQDRAYGYTF
TRBJ2-7,NA,TRBV5-1,NA,TGCGCCAGCAGCTCCCAGGATAGGCACTACGAGCAGTACTTC,CASSSQDRHYEQYF
TRBJ2-1,NA,TRBV5-6,NA,TGTGCCAGCAGCCCAGGATTCAATGAGCAGTTCTTC,CASSPGFNEQFF
TRBJ2-7,NA,TRBV7-8,NA,TGTGCCAGCAGCTTAGCGTCCTCGGACGGGACATACGAGCAGTACTTC,CASSLASSDGTYEQYF
TRBJ1-2,NA,TRBV5-1,NA,TGCGCCAGCAGCCCAGGTTTGGGGCAGGGAATTGGCTACACCTTC,CASSPGLGQGIGYTF
TRBJ2-1,TRBD2,TRBV7-8,NA,TGTGCCAGCAGCTCTGGACTAGCGGGGGGGCGGGCCAATGAGCAGTTCTTC,CASSSGLAGGRANEQFF
TRBJ2-2,TRBD1,TRBV14,NA,TGTGCCAGCAGCCTAACAGGGGGCAGCACCGGGGAGCTGTTTTTT,CASSLTGGSTGELFF
TRBJ2-7,NA,TRBV28,NA,TGTGCCAGCAGTTTAAGACAGGCCACCGAGGAGCAGTACTTC,CASSLRQATEEQYF
TRBJ1-2,NA,TRBV7-2,NA,TGTGCCAGCAGCTTAAACTTCGTTGTTGGCTACACCTTC,CASSLNFVVGYTF
TRBJ1-4,NA,TRBV6-6,once,TGTGCCAGCACCCTATGGGGCAGCGGGGACGAAAAACTGTTTTTT,CASTLWGSGDEKLFF
TRBJ2-2,NA,TRBV2,NA,TGTGCCAGCAGTGAACAGGGGCCCGGGGAGCTGTTTTTT,CASSEQGPGELFF
TRBJ2-3,NA,TRBV27,NA,TGTGCCAGCAGTTTGGCAGGGTCCACGGATACGCAGTATTTT,CASSLAGSTDTQYF
TRBJ1-1,NA,TRBV19,NA,TGTGCCAGTAGTATGGTGGGGTCGAACACTGAAGCTTTCTTT,CASSMVGSNTEAFF
TRBJ2-6,TRBD1,TRBV5-6,NA,TGTGCCAGCAGCCCACAGGGGTCCGGGGCCAACGTCCTGACTTTC,CASSPQGSGANVLTF
TRBJ2-7,NA,TRBV7-6,NA,TGTGCCAGCAGCCAACAGGCCTTTTACTACGAGCAGTACTTC,CASSQQAFYYEQYF